The entry that follows covers one T cell receptor (beta chain) sequence. This specimen comes from a study of technical replicates of blood from a handful of donors. CDR1 and CDR2 from the germline V gene are MGHRA and YSYEKL. CDR3 length equals 15 residues. The V end was cut by 0 bases, the J end by 0 bases, with 8 bases between. The repertoire was sequenced with immunoSEQ multiplex PCR; TCRdb's copy has only in-frame clones and lacks some. Among about 97,000 clones, roughly 95% were seen once, and the ten largest hold around 0.33%. The chain links TRBV4-1 to TRBJ1-1; D gene ambiguous. The sequenced sample was T cells isolated from PBMCs. This sequence was found in a human donor in good health. For the CDR3, the DNA is TGCGCCAGCAGCCAAGAAACAGCTATGAACACTGAAGCTTTCTTT. Protein: CASSQETAMNTEAFF.